The clone carrying this T cell receptor (beta chain) was observed a handful of times. Antigen specificity is unknown. CDR3 length equals 14 residues. In germline, CDR1 is MNHEY, CDR2 SVGEGT. The ends lost 6 bases at V and 7 bases at J; junction bases unmatched: 7. The sample is drawn from a study of blood T cells in healthy people across ages. A second about 7 to 11 cycle PCR used barcoded and J-beta primers. TCRdb used MiXCR to reprocess the 5' RACE reads, holding one entry per CDR3 protein. The sample has 1.5 million to 2 million distinct CDR3 sequences, less than 50% seen once; the top ten hold over 2%. Study results and caveats: Naive T cell percentage and TCR beta diversity correlated strongly.

The sample consisted of blood. This chain joins TRBV6-2 or TRBV6-3 and TRBJ2-4, with 9 nucleotides matching TRBD1. The source is a woman between 35 and 50 years old in good health. The CDR3 region is CASSGQGIWNIQYF. DNA of the CDR3: TGTGCCAGCAGCGGACAGGGGATTTGGAACATTCAGTACTTC.